The clone carrying this T cell receptor beta chain was counted a few times. There are 16 residues in the CDR3. Deletions cut 1 base from V and 5 bases from J, with 18 bases between. CDR1 and CDR2 (germline): SGHRS, YFSETQ. Produced via immunoSEQ multiplex PCR; TCRdb's table is partial and in-frame only. The table lists 30,000 to 45,000 clones, 88% of them singletons, with more than 0.95% in the top ten. The data were taken from a study of T cell changes during pregnancy in multiple sclerosis. The sample in question was CD4+ T cells from peripheral blood mononuclear cells, obtained before pregnancy. The source of this sequence is a female donor with multiple sclerosis, enrolled in a pregnancy study. The rearrangement joins TRBV5-1 to TRBJ1-1; D may be TRBD1 (6 bases). CDR3 sequence: CASSLNGGGGGTEAFF. CDR3 in DNA: TGCGCCAGCAGCTTGAATGGGGGCGGAGGTGGGACTGAAGCTTTCTTT.